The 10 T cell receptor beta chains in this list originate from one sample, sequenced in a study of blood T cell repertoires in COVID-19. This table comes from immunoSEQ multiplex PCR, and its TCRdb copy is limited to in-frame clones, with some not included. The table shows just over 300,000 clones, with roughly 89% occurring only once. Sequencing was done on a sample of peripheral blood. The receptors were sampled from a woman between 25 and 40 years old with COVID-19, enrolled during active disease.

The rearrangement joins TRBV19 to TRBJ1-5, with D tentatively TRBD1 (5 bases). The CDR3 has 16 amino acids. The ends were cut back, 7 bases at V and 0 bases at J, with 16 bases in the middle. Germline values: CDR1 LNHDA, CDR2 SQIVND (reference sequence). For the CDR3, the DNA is TGTGCCAGTAAACCCCCGGGGGAGTATAGCAATCAGCCCCAGCATTTT. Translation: CASKPPGEYSNQPQHF.

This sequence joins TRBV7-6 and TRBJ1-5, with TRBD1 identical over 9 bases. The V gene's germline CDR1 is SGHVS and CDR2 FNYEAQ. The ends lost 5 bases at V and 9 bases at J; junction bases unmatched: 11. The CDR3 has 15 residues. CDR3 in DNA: TGTGCCAGCAGCAACGACAGGGGGAGCGGGGCGCCCCAGCATTTT. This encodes CASSNDRGSGAPQHF.

CDR3 sequence reads: CASSPDSRDEQYF. CDR3 nucleotides: TGTGCCAGCAGTCCCGACTCACGCGACGAGCAGTACTTC. The genes are TRBV13 and TRBJ2-7; D is ambiguous. Deletions cut 6 bases from V and 5 bases from J, with 14 bases between. CDR3 size: 13 residues. Germline V lookup: CDR1 PRHDT, CDR2 FYEKMQ (reference sequence).

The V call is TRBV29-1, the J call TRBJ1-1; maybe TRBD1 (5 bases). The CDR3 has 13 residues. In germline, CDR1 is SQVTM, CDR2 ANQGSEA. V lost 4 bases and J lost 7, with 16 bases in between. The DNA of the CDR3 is TGCAGCGTTGTGGGGCAGGGCTTAGGTGAAGCTTTCTTT. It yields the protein CSVVGQGLGEAFF.

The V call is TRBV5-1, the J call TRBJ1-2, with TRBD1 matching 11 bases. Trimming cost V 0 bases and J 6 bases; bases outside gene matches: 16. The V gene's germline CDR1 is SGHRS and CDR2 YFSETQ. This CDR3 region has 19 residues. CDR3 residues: CASSLGYTGQGDERNGYTF. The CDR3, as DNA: TGCGCCAGCAGCTTGGGGTACACGGGACAGGGGGATGAAAGGAATGGCTACACCTTC.

CDR3 DNA: TGTGCCAGCAGCCCTAGGGGAGCGGGGGGGAATGAGCAGTTCTTC. This sequence encodes CASSPRGAGGNEQFF. This rearrangement joins TRBV5-4 to TRBJ2-1; 10 bases are shared with TRBD2. The length of the CDR3 is 15 residues. Looked up from germline, CDR1 is SGHNT and CDR2 is YYREEE (reference sequence). Unmatched junction bases numbered 8, after V lost 4 bases and J lost 7 bases.

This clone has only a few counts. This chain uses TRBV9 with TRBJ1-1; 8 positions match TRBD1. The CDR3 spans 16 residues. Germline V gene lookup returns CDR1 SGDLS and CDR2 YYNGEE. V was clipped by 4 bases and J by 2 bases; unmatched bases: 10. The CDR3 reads CASSSMAGQENTEAFF. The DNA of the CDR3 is TGTGCCAGCAGCTCTATGGCGGGACAGGAAAACACTGAAGCTTTCTTT.

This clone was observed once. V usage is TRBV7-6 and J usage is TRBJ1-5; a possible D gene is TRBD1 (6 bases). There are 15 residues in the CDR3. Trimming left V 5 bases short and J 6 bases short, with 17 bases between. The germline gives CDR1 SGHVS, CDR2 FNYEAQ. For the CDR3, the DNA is TGTGCCAGCAGCCCGTCGGGGGGGGCGGGTCAGCCCCAGCATTTT. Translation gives CASSPSGGAGQPQHF.

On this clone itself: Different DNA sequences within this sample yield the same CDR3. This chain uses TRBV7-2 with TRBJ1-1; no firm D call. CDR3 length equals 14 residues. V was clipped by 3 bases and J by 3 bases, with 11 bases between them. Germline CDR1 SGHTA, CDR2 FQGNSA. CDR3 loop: CASSLRPGDTEAFF. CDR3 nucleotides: TGTGCCAGCAGCTTGCGTCCGGGAGACACTGAAGCTTTCTTT.

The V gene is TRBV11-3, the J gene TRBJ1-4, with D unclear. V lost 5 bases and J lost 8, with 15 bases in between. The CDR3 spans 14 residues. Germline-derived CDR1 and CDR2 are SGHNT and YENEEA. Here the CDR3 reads CASSPSGELEKLFF. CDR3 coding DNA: TGTGCCAGCAGCCCAAGTGGGGAGCTAGAAAAACTGTTTTTT.